This T cell receptor beta chain came from a study of T-cell reconstitution after alpha-beta-depleted transplantation in children. Unique molecular identifiers were used to barcode this TCRbeta library. Each CDR3 protein is one row after TCRdb ran MiXCR on the PCR reads. This table holds hundreds of thousands of distinct CDR3 sequences, approximately 17% found once. The CDR3 covers 14 residues. CDR1 MNHEY and CDR2 SMNVEV come from the germline V gene (reference sequence). Unmatched junction bases numbered 5, after V lost 6 bases and J lost 4 bases. The source of this sequence is a human donor who donated a stem cell graft to a child with acute myeloid leukemia. The sample consisted of PBMCs from the stem cell graft donor, taken from the stem cell graft. V and J are TRBV27 and TRBJ2-3; 9 bases align to TRBD1. The CDR3 coding sequence is TGTGCCAGCAGCAGGGACAGGGAGGCAGATACGCAGTATTTT. It is translated as CASSRDREADTQYF.